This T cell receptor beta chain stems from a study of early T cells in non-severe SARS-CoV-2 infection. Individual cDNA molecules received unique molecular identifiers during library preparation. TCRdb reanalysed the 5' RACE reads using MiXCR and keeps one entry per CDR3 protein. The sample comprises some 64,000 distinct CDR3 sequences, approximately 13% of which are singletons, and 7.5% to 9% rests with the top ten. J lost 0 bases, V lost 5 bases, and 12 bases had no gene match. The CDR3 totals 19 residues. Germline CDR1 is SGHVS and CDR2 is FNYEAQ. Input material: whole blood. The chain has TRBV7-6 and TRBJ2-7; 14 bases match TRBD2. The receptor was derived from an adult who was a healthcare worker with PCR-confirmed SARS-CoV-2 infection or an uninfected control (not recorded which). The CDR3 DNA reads TGTGCCAGCAGCGCCCCGACTAGCGGGAGGGCCCATTCCTCCTACGAGCAGTACTTC. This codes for CASSAPTSGRAHSSYEQYF. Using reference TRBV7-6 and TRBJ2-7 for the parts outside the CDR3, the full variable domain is GAGVSQSPRYKVTKRGQDVALRCDPISGHVSLYWYRQALGQGPEFLTYFNYEAQQDKSGLPNDRFSAERPEGSISTLTIQRTEQRDSAMYRCASSAPTSGRAHSSYEQYFGPGTRLTVT.